Following are 22 T cell receptor beta chains from one sample sequenced in a study of monozygotic twins with inflammatory bowel disease. With the 5' RACE reads reprocessed, TCRdb shows one record per CDR3 protein and no DNA. In total, the table holds 300,000 to 450,000 distinct CDR3 sequences. The sequencing sample was made of blood. The receptors were sampled from a human donor with ulcerative colitis or Crohn's disease, or a healthy co-twin of an affected twin (not recorded which).

V gene TRBV4-2 combines with J gene TRBJ2-5; TCRdb lists TRBD1, though no DNA is available to test this call. The CDR3 consists of 16 residues. Germline V lookup: CDR1 LGHNA, CDR2 YNFKEQ. The CDR3 spells CASSQESGRGQETQYF.

The chain carries TRBV29-1 and TRBJ1-4. Germline V gene lookup returns CDR1 SQVTM and CDR2 ANQGSEA. The CDR3 covers 15 residues. The CDR3 here is CSVVGGGGIGEKLFF. The whole variable domain, remainder taken from reference TRBV29-1 and TRBJ1-4, is SAVISQKPSRDICQRGTSLTIQCQVDSQVTMMFWYRQQPGQSLTLIATANQGSEATYESGFVIDKFPISRPNLTFSTLTVSNMSPEDSSIYLCSVVGGGGIGEKLFFGSGTQLSVL.

V and J are TRBV30 and TRBJ2-4; TCRdb outputs TRBD1, but without DNA this stays unchecked. Per germline, CDR1 GTSNPN and CDR2 SVGIG (reference sequence). The CDR3 covers 15 residues. The CDR3 loop reads CAWDRGLGAKNIQYF.

This chain uses TRBV7-3 with TRBJ1-2; lacking DNA, the TRBD1 call made by TCRdb goes unchecked. The CDR3 is 13 amino acids. The germline gives CDR1 SGHTA, CDR2 FQGTGA. The CDR3: CASSLSDRGGYTF.

The chain is built from TRBV5-1 and TRBJ2-5. Germline CDR1 is SGHRS and CDR2 is YFSETQ. The CDR3 runs to 13 residues. The CDR3 reads CASSFGVRETQYF.

This sequence joins TRBV7-3 and TRBJ2-5; TCRdb's D call of TRBD1 is untestable without DNA. Germline values: CDR1 SGHTA, CDR2 FQGTGA. This CDR3 has 13 amino acids. The chain's CDR3 is CASSMDKQETQYF.

The J gene is TRBJ1-2, the V gene TRBV15. Germline V CDR1 and CDR2: LNHNV, YYDKDF (reference sequence). CDR3 length: 15 amino acids. The chain's CDR3 is CATSSELTRNYGYTF.

CDR3 sequence: CASSSSGGRETQYF. The V gene is TRBV5-1, the J gene TRBJ2-5; the TCRdb call, TRBD2, lacks DNA for checking. The CDR3 has 14 residues. Germline values: CDR1 SGHRS, CDR2 YFSETQ.

The chain has TRBV7-9 and TRBJ2-3. This CDR3 is built from 13 residues. From germline, CDR1 is SEHNR and CDR2 FQNEAQ (reference sequence). The CDR3 loop is CASSRVEGDTQYF.

This chain connects TRBV7-9 to TRBJ1-1. Germline V lookup: CDR1 SEHNR, CDR2 FQNEAQ (reference sequence). The CDR3 contains 13 residues. CDR3 in amino acids: CASSLGREGRAFF. Variable domain in full (rest from reference TRBV7-9 and TRBJ1-1): DTGVSQNPRHKITKRGQNVTFRCDPISEHNRLYWYRQTLGQGPEFLTYFQNEAQLEKSRLLSDRFSAERPKGSFSTLEIQRTEQGDSAMYLCASSLGREGRAFFGQGTRLTVV.

This chain uses TRBV6-5 with TRBJ2-3; TCRdb picks TRBD2, but there is no DNA to check that call. Per germline, CDR1 MNHEY and CDR2 SVGAGI. This CDR3 has 15 amino acids. The CDR3 protein is CASSYLTGDTDTQYF.

The J gene is TRBJ1-2, the V gene TRBV5-1; TCRdb calls TRBD1, which cannot be checked without DNA. The length of the CDR3 is 14 residues. CDR1 SGHRS and CDR2 YFSETQ come from the germline V gene. The CDR3 here is CASSPAGGFYGYTF.

The J gene is TRBJ2-7, the V gene TRBV3-1; TCRdb's assignment of TRBD2 cannot be checked, as there is no DNA. This CDR3 region has 19 residues. Germline V gives CDR1 LGHDT, CDR2 YNNKEL (reference sequence). The CDR3 loop reads CASSSSTGLAGSYSYEQYF.

The chain combines TRBV7-2 with TRBJ2-7; no DNA is available, so the TRBD1 call from TCRdb remains unchecked. Germline V lookup: CDR1 SGHTA, CDR2 FQGNSA. The CDR3 consists of 15 residues. This chain's CDR3 is CASRTPQGVSYEQYF.

The chain uses TRBV24-1 and TRBJ2-7; there is no DNA to check the TCRdb D call of TRBD1. Germline lookup yields CDR1 KGHDR and CDR2 SFDVKD. The CDR3 runs to 14 residues. The CDR3 is CATSAGGSSYEQYF.

The chain employs TRBV3-1 and TRBJ2-3. Germline CDR1 is LGHDT and CDR2 is YNNKEL (reference sequence). The CDR3 extends over 14 amino acids. CDR3 loop: CASSQAFSTDTQYF.

The gene calls are TRBV12-5 and TRBJ2-1; the D gene TCRdb calls, TRBD1, cannot be checked with no DNA. The CDR3 spans 16 residues. Germline V gene sequence: CDR1 LGHNT, CDR2 FRNRAP. This CDR3 is CASGLFRQAWGNEQFF.

The V call is TRBV5-8, the J call TRBJ2-3. From germline, CDR1 is SGHTS and CDR2 YDEGEE. The CDR3 has 18 residues. CDR3: CASSLGRVHFDYTDTQYF.

The CDR3 region is CASSLVPGSYSNQPQHF. The rearrangement links TRBV7-8 to TRBJ1-5. This CDR3 is built from 17 residues. The germline V gene has CDR1 SGHVS and CDR2 FQNEAQ. Variable domain in full (rest from reference TRBV7-8 and TRBJ1-5): GAGVSQSPRYKVAKRGQDVALRCDPISGHVSLFWYQQALGQGPEFLTYFQNEAQLDKSGLPSDRFFAERPEGSVSTLKIQRTQQEDSAVYLCASSLVPGSYSNQPQHFGDGTRLSIL.

The V and J genes are TRBV19 and TRBJ2-3; TCRdb proposes TRBD2, but this gene call is untestable without DNA. Germline assignment: CDR1 LNHDA and CDR2 SQIVND (reference sequence). The CDR3 has 13 residues. The CDR3 region is CASSIGGGAPQYF.

The rearrangement uses TRBV5-5 and TRBJ2-7; lacking DNA, the TRBD1 call made by TCRdb goes unchecked. CDR1 and CDR2 (germline): SGHKS, YYEKEE (reference sequence). CDR3 length: 15 amino acids. Here the CDR3 reads CASSLGFGRSYEQYF. The variable domain in full, with the rest retrieved from reference TRBV5-5 and TRBJ2-7, is DAGVTQSPTHLIKTRGQQVTLRCSPISGHKSVSWYQQVLGQGPQFIFQYYEKEERGRGNFPDRFSARQFPNYSSELNVNALLLGDSALYLCASSLGFGRSYEQYFGPGTRLTVT.

This chain links TRBV19 with TRBJ2-7. Germline CDR1 and CDR2: LNHDA and SQIVND (reference sequence). The CDR3 is 14 amino acids. CDR3 protein: CASSLGYNTYEQYF.